This TCR beta chain originates from a study of blood T cell repertoires in COVID-19. Germline V gives CDR1 SGHDT, CDR2 YYEEEE. V was cut by 5 bases and J by 4 bases, with 10 bases left in between. The CDR3 covers 13 residues. TCRdb keeps only in-frame clones here, not all; method: immunoSEQ multiplex PCR. Of about 120,000 clones in the sample, around 87% were seen once. This TCR was sampled from a human donor in a cohort sampled during active COVID-19. The sequenced sample was peripheral blood. The V and J genes are TRBV5-6 and TRBJ2-1; unclear D gene. The CDR3 DNA reads TGTGCCAGCAGGGCCCACCGATACAATGAGCAGTTCTTC. The encoded protein is CASRAHRYNEQFF.